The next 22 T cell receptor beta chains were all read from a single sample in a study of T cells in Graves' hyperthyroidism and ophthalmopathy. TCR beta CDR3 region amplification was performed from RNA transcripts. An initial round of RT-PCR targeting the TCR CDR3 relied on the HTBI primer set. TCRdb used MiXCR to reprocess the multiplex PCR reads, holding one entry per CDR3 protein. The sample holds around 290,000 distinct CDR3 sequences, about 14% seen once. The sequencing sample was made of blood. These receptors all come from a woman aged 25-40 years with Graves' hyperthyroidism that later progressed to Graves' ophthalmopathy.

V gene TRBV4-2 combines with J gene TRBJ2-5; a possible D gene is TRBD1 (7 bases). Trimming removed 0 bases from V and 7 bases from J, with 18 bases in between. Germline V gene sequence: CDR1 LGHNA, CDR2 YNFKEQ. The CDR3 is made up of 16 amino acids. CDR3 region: CASSQDAGGQGGTQYF. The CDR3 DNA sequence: TGTGCCAGCAGCCAAGATGCCGGGGGCCAGGGGGGGACCCAGTACTTC.

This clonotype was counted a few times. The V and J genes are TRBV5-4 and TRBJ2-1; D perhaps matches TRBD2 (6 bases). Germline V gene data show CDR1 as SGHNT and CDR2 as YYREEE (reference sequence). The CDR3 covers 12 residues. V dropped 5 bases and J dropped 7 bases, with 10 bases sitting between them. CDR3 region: CASSFAGNEQFF. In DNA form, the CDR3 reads TGTGCCAGCAGTTTCGCGGGGAATGAGCAGTTCTTC. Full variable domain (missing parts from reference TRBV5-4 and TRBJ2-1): ETGVTQSPTHLIKTRGQQVTLRCSSQSGHNTVSWYQQALGQGPQFIFQYYREEENGRGNFPPRFSGLQFPNYSSELNVNALELDDSALYLCASSFAGNEQFFGPGTRLTVL.

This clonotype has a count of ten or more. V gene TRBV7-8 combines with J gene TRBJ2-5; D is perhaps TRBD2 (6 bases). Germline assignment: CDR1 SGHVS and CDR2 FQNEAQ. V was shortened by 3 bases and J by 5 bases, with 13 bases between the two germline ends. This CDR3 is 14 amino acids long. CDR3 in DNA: TGTGCCAGCAGCTTGCTGGAGCGGGCGGAGACCCAGTACTTC. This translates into CASSLLERAETQYF.

CDR3: CASRPDRPELFF. The CDR3 region has the DNA TGTGCCAGCAGACCAGACAGGCCAGAGCTGTTTTTT. The gene calls are TRBV7-9 and TRBJ2-2, with a possible D match to TRBD1 (6 bases). CDR3 size: 12 residues. The V gene's germline CDR1 is SEHNR and CDR2 FQNEAQ (reference sequence). V lost 6 bases to trimming and J lost 11 bases, with 13 bases between them.

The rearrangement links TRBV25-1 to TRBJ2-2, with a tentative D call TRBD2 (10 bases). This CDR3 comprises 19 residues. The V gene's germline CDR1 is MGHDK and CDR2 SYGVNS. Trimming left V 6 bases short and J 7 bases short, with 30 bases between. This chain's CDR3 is CASSAGTGTPASGGGELFF. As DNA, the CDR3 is TGTGCCAGCAGCGCCGGGACAGGGACCCCGGCTAGCGGGGGCGGGGAGCTGTTTTTT.

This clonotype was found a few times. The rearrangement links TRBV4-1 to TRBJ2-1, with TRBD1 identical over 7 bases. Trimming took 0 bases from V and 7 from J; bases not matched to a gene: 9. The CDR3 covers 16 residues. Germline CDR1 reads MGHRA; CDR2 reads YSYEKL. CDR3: CASSQDHTGVRNEQFF. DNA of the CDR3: TGCGCCAGCAGCCAAGATCATACAGGGGTAAGGAATGAGCAGTTCTTC.

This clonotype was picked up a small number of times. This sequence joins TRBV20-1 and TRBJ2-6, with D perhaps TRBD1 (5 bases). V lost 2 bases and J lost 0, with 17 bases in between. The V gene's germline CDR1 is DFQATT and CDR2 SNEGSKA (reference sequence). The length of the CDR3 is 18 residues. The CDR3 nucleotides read TGCAGTGCTAGACCAAGGGTACAGGAGAGCTCTGGGGCCAACGTCCTGACTTTC. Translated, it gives CSARPRVQESSGANVLTF.

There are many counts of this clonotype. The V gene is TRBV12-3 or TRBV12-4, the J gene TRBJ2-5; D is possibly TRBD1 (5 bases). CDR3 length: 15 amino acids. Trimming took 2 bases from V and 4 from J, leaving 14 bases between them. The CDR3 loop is CASSLMDTLGETQYF. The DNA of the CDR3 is TGTGCCAGCAGTTTAATGGACACCTTGGGAGAGACCCAGTACTTC.

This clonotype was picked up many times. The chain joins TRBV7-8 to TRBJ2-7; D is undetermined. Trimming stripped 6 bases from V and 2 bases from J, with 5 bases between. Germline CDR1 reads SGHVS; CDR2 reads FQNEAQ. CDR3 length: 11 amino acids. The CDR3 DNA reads TGTGCCAGCAGTGACGCCTACGAGCAGTACTTC. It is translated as CASSDAYEQYF.

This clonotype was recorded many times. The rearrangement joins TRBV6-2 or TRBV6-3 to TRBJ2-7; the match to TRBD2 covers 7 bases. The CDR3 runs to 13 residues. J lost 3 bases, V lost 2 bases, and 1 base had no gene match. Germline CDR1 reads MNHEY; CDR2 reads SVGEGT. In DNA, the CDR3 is TGTGCCAGCAGTTACGGCGGGAGCTACGAGCAGTACTTC. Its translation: CASSYGGSYEQYF.

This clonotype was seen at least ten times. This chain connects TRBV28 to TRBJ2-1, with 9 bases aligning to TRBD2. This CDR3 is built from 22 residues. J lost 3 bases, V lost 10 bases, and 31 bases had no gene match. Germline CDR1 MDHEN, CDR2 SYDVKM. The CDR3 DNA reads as TGTGCCACCAGCACGGACAGGATACGATCGGGGAGGCGGGGGGGATACTACAATGAGCAGTTCTTC. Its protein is CATSTDRIRSGRRGGYYNEQFF.

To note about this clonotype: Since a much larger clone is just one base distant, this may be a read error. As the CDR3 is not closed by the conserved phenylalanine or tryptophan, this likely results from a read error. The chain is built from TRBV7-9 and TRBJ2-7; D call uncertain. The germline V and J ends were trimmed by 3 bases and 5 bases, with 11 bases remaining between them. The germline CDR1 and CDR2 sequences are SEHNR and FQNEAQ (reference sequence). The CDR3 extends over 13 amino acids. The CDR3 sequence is CASSFIGVNEQYL. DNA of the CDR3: TGTGCCAGCAGCTTCATTGGCGTAAACGAGCAGTACCTC.

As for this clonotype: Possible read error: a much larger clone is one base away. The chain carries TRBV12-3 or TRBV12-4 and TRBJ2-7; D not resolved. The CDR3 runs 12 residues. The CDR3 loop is CASSISVYGQYF. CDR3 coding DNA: TGTGCCAGCAGTATAAGCGTTTACGGGCAGTACTTC.

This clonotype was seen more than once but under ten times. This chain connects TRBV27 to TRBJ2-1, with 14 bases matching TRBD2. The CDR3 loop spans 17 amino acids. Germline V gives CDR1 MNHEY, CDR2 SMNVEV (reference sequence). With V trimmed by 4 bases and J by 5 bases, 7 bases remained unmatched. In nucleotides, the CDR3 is TGTGCCAGCAGTTCTCTGGGACTAGCGGGAGCTGACAATGAGCAGTTCTTC. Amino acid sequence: CASSSLGLAGADNEQFF.

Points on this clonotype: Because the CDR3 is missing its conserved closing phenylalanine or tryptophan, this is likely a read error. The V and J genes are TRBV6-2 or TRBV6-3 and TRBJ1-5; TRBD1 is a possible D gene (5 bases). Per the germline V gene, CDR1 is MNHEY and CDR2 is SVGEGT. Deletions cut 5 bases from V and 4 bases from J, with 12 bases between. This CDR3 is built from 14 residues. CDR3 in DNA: TGTGCCAGCAGTCCCCCTGGGGGGAATCAGCCCCAGCATCTT. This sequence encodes CASSPPGGNQPQHL.

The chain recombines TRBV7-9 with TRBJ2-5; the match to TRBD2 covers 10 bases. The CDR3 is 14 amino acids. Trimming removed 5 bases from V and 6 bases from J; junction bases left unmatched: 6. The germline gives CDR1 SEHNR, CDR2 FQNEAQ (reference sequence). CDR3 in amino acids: CASSTVAGGQTQYF. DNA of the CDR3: TGTGCCAGCAGCACGGTAGCGGGGGGCCAGACCCAGTACTTC.

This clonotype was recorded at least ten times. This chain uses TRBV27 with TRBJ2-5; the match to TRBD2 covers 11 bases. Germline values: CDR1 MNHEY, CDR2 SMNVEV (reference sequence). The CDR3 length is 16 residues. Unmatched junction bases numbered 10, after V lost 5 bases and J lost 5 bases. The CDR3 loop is CASSRLLAGGGETQYF. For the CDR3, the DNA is TGTGCCAGCAGTAGACTCCTAGCGGGAGGAGGGGAGACCCAGTACTTC.

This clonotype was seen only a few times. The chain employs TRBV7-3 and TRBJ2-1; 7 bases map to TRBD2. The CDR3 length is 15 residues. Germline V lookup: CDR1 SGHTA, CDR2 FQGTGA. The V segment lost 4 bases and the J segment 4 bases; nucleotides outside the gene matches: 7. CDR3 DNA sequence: TGTGCCAGCAGCTCGACAGCGGGGCCTTACAATGAGCAGTTCTTC. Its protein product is CASSSTAGPYNEQFF.

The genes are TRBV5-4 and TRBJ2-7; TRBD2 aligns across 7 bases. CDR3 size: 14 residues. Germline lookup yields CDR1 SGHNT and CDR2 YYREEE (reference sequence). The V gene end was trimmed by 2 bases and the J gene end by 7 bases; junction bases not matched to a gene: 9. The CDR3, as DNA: TGTGCCAGCAGCTTAGTTGGCATGCGGGAGGAGCAGTACTTC. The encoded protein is CASSLVGMREEQYF.

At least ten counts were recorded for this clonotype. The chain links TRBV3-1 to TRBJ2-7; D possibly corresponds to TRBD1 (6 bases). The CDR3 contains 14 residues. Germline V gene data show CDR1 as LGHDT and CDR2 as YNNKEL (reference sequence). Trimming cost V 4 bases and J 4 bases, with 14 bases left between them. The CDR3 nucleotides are TGTGCCAGCAGCCGGCAGGACAGAGCGTACGAGCAGTACTTC. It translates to CASSRQDRAYEQYF.

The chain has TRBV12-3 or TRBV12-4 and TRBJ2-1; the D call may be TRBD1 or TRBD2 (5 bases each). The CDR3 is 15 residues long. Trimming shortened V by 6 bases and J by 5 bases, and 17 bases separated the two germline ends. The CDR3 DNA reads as TGTGCCAGCAGCCCCGATAGGGGCGGGCACAATGAGCAGTTCTTC. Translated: CASSPDRGGHNEQFF.

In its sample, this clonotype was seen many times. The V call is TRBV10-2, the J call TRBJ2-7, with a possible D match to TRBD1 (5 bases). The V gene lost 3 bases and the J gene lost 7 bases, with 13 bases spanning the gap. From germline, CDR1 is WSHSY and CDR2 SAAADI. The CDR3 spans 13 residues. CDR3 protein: CASSEGKDTEQYF. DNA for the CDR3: TGCGCCAGCAGTGAAGGGAAGGACACGGAGCAGTACTTC.